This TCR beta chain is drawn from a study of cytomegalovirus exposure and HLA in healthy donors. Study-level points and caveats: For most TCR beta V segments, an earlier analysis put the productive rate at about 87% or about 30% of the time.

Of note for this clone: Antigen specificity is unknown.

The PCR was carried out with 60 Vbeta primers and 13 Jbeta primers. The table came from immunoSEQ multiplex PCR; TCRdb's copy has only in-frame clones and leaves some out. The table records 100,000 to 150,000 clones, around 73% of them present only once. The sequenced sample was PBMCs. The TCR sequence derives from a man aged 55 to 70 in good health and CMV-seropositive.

CDR3 in DNA: TGTGCCAGCAGCATCAACCCGGGACTAGCGGCCAAAAACATTCAGTACTTC. It specifies CASSINPGLAAKNIQYF. The chain combines TRBV11-2 with TRBJ2-4; TRBD2 agrees at 10 bases. Per germline, CDR1 SGHAT and CDR2 FQNNGV. Germline trimming cut 5 bases from V and 1 base from J; bases unmatched to any gene: 8. This CDR3 spans 17 amino acids.